These 18 T cell receptor beta chains share one sample of origin, sequenced in a study of blood T cells in healthy people across ages. Primed by a sample-barcoded 5' primer and a J-beta primer mix, a second PCR proceeded for 7 to 11 cycles. TCRdb re-analysed the 5' RACE reads in MiXCR, keeping a single row per CDR3 protein. Of about 670,000 distinct CDR3 sequences in the sample, around 50% were seen once. The specimen sequenced was blood. The receptor source for this set is a woman of 80 years or more in good health.

The rearrangement joins TRBV24-1 to TRBJ2-2, with 7 positions matching TRBD1. The J segment lost 2 bases and the V segment lost 5 bases, leaving 4 bases of the junction unmatched. CDR1 is KGHDR and CDR2 is SFDVKD in the germline V gene. The CDR3 runs 15 residues. The CDR3 sequence is CATSGRGGNTGELFF. The CDR3 coding sequence is TGTGCCACCAGTGGAAGAGGGGGCAACACCGGGGAGCTGTTTTTT.

The V and J genes are TRBV7-4 and TRBJ2-3; 7 nucleotides match TRBD2. Per the germline V gene, CDR1 is SGHVT and CDR2 is SQSDAQ. The CDR3 sequence is 15 residues long. After removal of 3 bases from V and 1 base from J, the junction contained 4 bases not matched to a gene. The CDR3 here is CASSFCTSGTDTQYF. The CDR3 coding sequence is TGTGCCAGCAGCTTTTGTACTAGCGGCACAGATACGCAGTATTTT. The entire variable domain, with the rest obtained from reference TRBV7-4 and TRBJ2-3, is as follows: GAGVSQSPRYKVAKRGRDVALRCDSISGHVTLYWYRQTLGQGSEVLTYSQSDAQRDKSGRPSGRFSAERPERSVSTLKIQRTEQGDSAVYLCASSFCTSGTDTQYFGPGTRLTVL.

The rearrangement uses TRBV4-1 and TRBJ1-1; D is unresolved. Germline CDR1 and CDR2: MGHRA and YSYEKL. The CDR3 spans 18 residues. The V and J ends lost 0 bases and 1 base respectively, with 18 bases between them. CDR3 nucleotide sequence: TGCGCCAGCAGCCAAGATCTATGGATACTGGGGAAGAACACTGAAGCTTTCTTT. Its translation is CASSQDLWILGKNTEAFF.

The rearrangement links TRBV20-1 to TRBJ2-1; D not resolved. Germline CDR1 and CDR2: DFQATT and SNEGSKA (reference sequence). CDR3 length: 14 residues. V dropped 1 base and J dropped 2 bases, with 9 bases sitting between them. CDR3 loop: CSARALDPYNEQFF. The DNA for the CDR3 is TGCAGTGCTAGAGCTCTAGACCCCTACAATGAGCAGTTCTTC.

This clonotype was recorded only once. The chain employs TRBV9 and TRBJ2-6; D not resolved. This CDR3 is built from 16 residues. Trimming stripped 4 bases from V and 1 base from J, with 12 bases between. Per the germline V gene, CDR1 is SGDLS and CDR2 is YYNGEE. Here the CDR3 reads CASSPRRVSGANVLTF. In DNA, the CDR3 is TGTGCCAGCAGCCCTAGAAGAGTTTCTGGGGCCAACGTCCTGACTTTC.

The chain carries TRBV28 and TRBJ2-5; 8 bases line up with TRBD1. The CDR3 is 15 residues long. Germline CDR1 reads MDHEN; CDR2 reads SYDVKM. The ends lost 4 bases at V and 5 bases at J; junction bases unmatched: 9. The CDR3 region has the DNA TGTGCCAGCAGTTCAGGACAGGGACAAGCGGAGACCCAGTACTTC. Translated, it gives CASSSGQGQAETQYF.

The chain is built from TRBV7-3 and TRBJ2-3, with unresolved D. This CDR3 is 16 amino acids long. V shed 3 bases and J shed 2 bases, with 15 bases lying between them. Per germline, CDR1 SGHTA and CDR2 FQGTGA. CDR3 amino acids: CASSLGQAGYTDTQYF. The CDR3 nucleotides are TGTGCCAGCAGCTTGGGCCAGGCAGGCTACACAGATACGCAGTATTTT.

The chain combines TRBV7-8 with TRBJ2-7; D is undetermined. This CDR3 has 14 residues. Germline CDR1 and CDR2: SGHVS and FQNEAQ. Trimming stripped 4 bases from V and 3 bases from J, with 13 bases between. The CDR3 reads CASSSAYVGYEQYF. The CDR3 DNA is TGTGCCAGCAGCTCGGCGTACGTGGGCTACGAGCAGTACTTC.

The chain uses TRBV6-6 and TRBJ1-1; 7 bases line up with TRBD1. This CDR3 contains 14 residues. Unmatched junction bases numbered 5, after V lost 4 bases and J lost 3 bases. Germline assignment: CDR1 MNHNY and CDR2 SVGAGI (reference sequence). This CDR3 reads CASSSTGRDTEAFF. CDR3 coding DNA: TGTGCCAGCAGTTCGACAGGGAGGGACACTGAAGCTTTCTTT.

This chain uses TRBV18 with TRBJ2-1; TRBD1 or TRBD2 may be the D gene (5 bases each). This CDR3 spans 12 amino acids. CDR1 KGHSH and CDR2 LQKENI come from the germline V gene. V lost 5 bases and J lost 7, with 9 bases in between. The CDR3: CASSAWGNEQFF. The DNA for the CDR3 is TGTGCCAGCTCAGCATGGGGGAATGAGCAGTTCTTC.

This clonotype was seen ten or more times. This chain connects TRBV7-2 to TRBJ2-3; 8 bases are shared with TRBD2. Losses at the gene ends were 1 base for V and 6 bases for J; bases not matched to a gene: 3. Germline V CDR1 and CDR2: SGHTA, FQGNSA. The CDR3 sequence is 14 residues long. The DNA of the CDR3 is TGTGCCAGCAGCTTAGGAGCGGGGGCGGATACGCAGTATTTT. The encoded protein is CASSLGAGADTQYF.

The rearrangement links TRBV3-1 to TRBJ2-1; 10 positions agree with TRBD2. CDR1 and CDR2 from the germline V gene are LGHDT and YNNKEL (reference sequence). The CDR3 is 21 amino acids. V shed 2 bases, J shed 4 bases, and the junction held 20 bases outside the gene matches. In nucleotides, the CDR3 is TGTGCCAGCAGCCAAATCTTTGGGACTAGCGTCCCCAACGACCAATACAATGAGCAGTTCTTC. As protein: CASSQIFGTSVPNDQYNEQFF.

In its sample, this clonotype was seen a few times. The chain carries TRBV5-6 and TRBJ1-5; TRBD1 might be the D (6 bases). The V and J ends lost 4 bases and 2 bases respectively, with 19 bases between them. Germline V gene lookup returns CDR1 SGHDT and CDR2 YYEEEE. The CDR3 contains 17 residues. The CDR3 here is CASSDSRGVLGNQPQHF. The CDR3 DNA reads TGTGCCAGCAGCGATTCAAGGGGGGTTCTTGGCAATCAGCCCCAGCATTTT.

The chain links TRBV20-1 to TRBJ2-5; D gene ambiguous. This CDR3 region has 15 residues. Trimming took off 3 bases at V and 3 bases at J, with 17 bases between the two ends. Per germline, CDR1 DFQATT and CDR2 SNEGSKA (reference sequence). CDR3 DNA: TGCAGTGCTAGCCCCCTTCAAGTTTGGGAAGAGACCCAGTACTTC. It is translated as CSASPLQVWEETQYF.

This clonotype showed up many times. The V call is TRBV3-1, the J call TRBJ2-1; perhaps TRBD2 as D (6 bases). The CDR3 covers 15 residues. Trimming cost V 1 base and J 9 bases, with 16 bases left between them. Germline assignment: CDR1 LGHDT and CDR2 YNNKEL (reference sequence). The DNA of the CDR3 is TGTGCCAGCAGCCAAGGGGGAGGTTGGGGAAGTGAGCAGTTCTTC. Amino acids: CASSQGGGWGSEQFF.

This clonotype came up many times. The V and J genes are TRBV29-1 and TRBJ2-2; TRBD2 aligns across 10 bases. Trimming cost V 5 bases and J 5 bases; bases outside gene matches: 8. This CDR3 is 15 amino acids long. Germline CDR1 SQVTM, CDR2 ANQGSEA. The chain's CDR3 is CSVSSGGVVTGELFF. CDR3 in DNA: TGCAGCGTTTCCAGCGGGGGGGTGGTGACCGGGGAGCTGTTTTTT.

This clonotype occurred a few times. The chain carries TRBV29-1 and TRBJ1-1; no clear D gene. The CDR3 is made up of 13 amino acids. Trimming took 2 bases from V and 3 from J, leaving 10 bases between them. In germline, CDR1 is SQVTM, CDR2 ANQGSEA. The CDR3 DNA is TGCAGCGTTGAAAAGGTACTGGACACTGAAGCTTTCTTT. It is translated as CSVEKVLDTEAFF.

As to this clonotype: A read error may explain this, as a much larger clone is one base away. This rearrangement joins TRBV5-1 to TRBJ2-1, with D possibly being TRBD2 (5 bases). The DNA end lines up better with TRBJ2-7; the J call may be wrong. This CDR3 has 13 residues. CDR1 and CDR2 from the germline V gene are SGHRS and YFSETQ. The CDR3 DNA reads as TGCGCCAGCACTAGCAGCTCCTACAATGAGCAGTACTTC. It specifies CASTSSSYNEQYF.